Listed below are T cell receptor beta chains from one sample, sequenced in a study of T cell changes during pregnancy in multiple sclerosis. Profiled with immunoSEQ multiplex PCR; TCRdb holds only in-frame clones, not every one. The sample includes roughly 43,000 clones, roughly 87% seen only once; the top ten take 1.2%. Sequencing used CD4+ T cells from peripheral blood mononuclear cells, obtained after pregnancy. These receptors originate from a female donor with multiple sclerosis, enrolled in a pregnancy study. The CDR3 runs from the conserved cysteine through the conserved F or W. A D gene is named only where the DNA matches it firmly. Clone size, where shown, is once, few, many, or a class for clones that have expanded.

v_call: TRBV5-1
j_call: TRBJ1-4
clone_size: few
d_call: TRBD1
cdr3_nt: TGCGCCAGCAGCTACACAGGGGGATCTAATGAAAAACTGTTTTTT
cdr3_aa: CASSYTGGSNEKLFF

v_call: TRBV4-1
j_call: TRBJ1-1
clone_size: NA
d_call: TRBD1
cdr3_nt: TGCGCCAGCAGCCAAGAGTCCGGGACAGGAAAGAACACTGAAGCTTTCTTT
cdr3_aa: CASSQESGTGKNTEAFF

v_call: TRBV29-1
j_call: TRBJ2-7
clone_size: NA
d_call: TRBD2
cdr3_nt: TGCAGCGTTCTTGGCGGGAGGGTTTACGAGCAGTACTTC
cdr3_aa: CSVLGGRVYEQYF

v_call: TRBV29-1
j_call: TRBJ1-2
clone_size: NA
d_call: NA
cdr3_nt: TGCAGCGCCAACGGAGCCTTCTATGGCTACACCTTC
cdr3_aa: CSANGAFYGYTF

v_call: TRBV5-4
j_call: TRBJ1-2
clone_size: few
d_call: NA
cdr3_nt: TGTGCCAGCAGCTTAGGGCCGGACACCTCTAACTATGGCTACACCTTC
cdr3_aa: CASSLGPDTSNYGYTF

v_call: TRBV7-3
j_call: TRBJ2-3
clone_size: NA
d_call: NA
cdr3_nt: TGTGCCAGCAGCTTATCAAGCGGCACAGATACGCAGTATTTT
cdr3_aa: CASSLSSGTDTQYF

v_call: TRBV21-1
j_call: TRBJ2-7
clone_size: few
d_call: NA
cdr3_nt: TGTGCCAGCAGCCGCCGGCACAGGGACTCCTACGAGCAGTACTTC
cdr3_aa: CASSRRHRDSYEQYF

v_call: TRBV6-1
j_call: TRBJ1-3
clone_size: NA
d_call: TRBD1
cdr3_nt: TGTGCCAGCACCACCCAGGGGGTCTCTGGAAACACCATATATTTT
cdr3_aa: CASTTQGVSGNTIYF

v_call: TRBV25-1
j_call: TRBJ2-3
clone_size: NA
d_call: NA
cdr3_nt: TGTGCCAGCAGTGAGGGAGCTAGCGATCTCACAGATACGCAGTATTTT
cdr3_aa: CASSEGASDLTDTQYF

v_call: TRBV2
j_call: TRBJ2-5
clone_size: NA
d_call: TRBD2
cdr3_nt: TGTGCCAGCATCTCGGGGGGGGCCCAAGAGACCCAGTACTTC
cdr3_aa: CASISGGAQETQYF

v_call: TRBV6-5
j_call: TRBJ1-1
clone_size: NA
d_call: NA
cdr3_nt: TGTGCCAGCAGTTACTCGAGTCTGAACACTGAAGCTTTCTTT
cdr3_aa: CASSYSSLNTEAFF

v_call: TRBV19
j_call: TRBJ2-5
clone_size: NA
d_call: NA
cdr3_nt: TGTGCCAGTAGTCCCGGGTGGGGCGAGACCCAGTACTTC
cdr3_aa: CASSPGWGETQYF

v_call: TRBV11-3
j_call: TRBJ2-1
clone_size: NA
d_call: NA
cdr3_nt: TGTGCCAGCAGCGCGGGTCGTCTCAGTGGCAATGAGCAGTTCTTC
cdr3_aa: CASSAGRLSGNEQFF

v_call: TRBV14
j_call: TRBJ2-2
clone_size: NA
d_call: NA
cdr3_nt: TGTGCCAGCAGCCGCTCACAGGGTTCGAACACCGGGGAGCTGTTTTTT
cdr3_aa: CASSRSQGSNTGELFF

v_call: TRBV7-2
j_call: TRBJ2-5
clone_size: NA
d_call: NA
cdr3_nt: TGTGCCAGCAGCTTAGAGTTTAGCGGATTCCAGTACTTC
cdr3_aa: CASSLEFSGFQYF

v_call: TRBV7-3
j_call: TRBJ2-5
clone_size: NA
d_call: TRBD1
cdr3_nt: TGTGCCAGCAGCTCCGGGACAGGGAGAGAGACCCAGTACTTC
cdr3_aa: CASSSGTGRETQYF

v_call: TRBV6-4
j_call: TRBJ2-2
clone_size: NA
d_call: TRBD2
cdr3_nt: TGTGCCAGCAGACCGGGACTAGTCCGCACCGGGGAGCTGTTTTTT
cdr3_aa: CASRPGLVRTGELFF

v_call: TRBV10-3
j_call: TRBJ2-2
clone_size: NA
d_call: NA
cdr3_nt: TGTGCCATCAGTAGCGGAGAGAACACCGGGGAGCTGTTTTTT
cdr3_aa: CAISSGENTGELFF

v_call: TRBV30
j_call: TRBJ2-1
clone_size: NA
d_call: TRBD2
cdr3_nt: TGTGCCTGGGGCGGGAGTTCCTACAATGAGCAGTTCTTC
cdr3_aa: CAWGGSSYNEQFF

v_call: TRBV5-1
j_call: TRBJ1-1
clone_size: NA
d_call: TRBD1
cdr3_nt: TGCGCCAGCAGCTTGGGGGACAGCGGAGGGAACACTGAAGCTTTCTTT
cdr3_aa: CASSLGDSGGNTEAFF

v_call: TRBV19
j_call: TRBJ2-2
clone_size: NA
d_call: TRBD2
cdr3_nt: TGTGCCGGCCGGACTAGCGGGGACACCGGGGAGCTGTTTTTT
cdr3_aa: CAGRTSGDTGELFF

v_call: TRBV6-1
j_call: TRBJ1-5
clone_size: once
d_call: TRBD1
cdr3_nt: TGTGCCAGCAGTGGGGATTGGACAGGCCGACTGGGGTTGGGTCAGCCCCAGCATTTT
cdr3_aa: CASSGDWTGRLGLGQPQHF

v_call: TRBV7-9
j_call: TRBJ2-5
clone_size: NA
d_call: TRBD2
cdr3_nt: TGTGCCAGCAGCTCCCTGCGGGGCGGGAGTCGTGAGACCCAGTACTTC
cdr3_aa: CASSSLRGGSRETQYF

v_call: TRBV18
j_call: TRBJ1-4
clone_size: NA
d_call: TRBD1
cdr3_nt: TGTGCCAGCTCACCACCCGGGACAGTAAATGAAAAACTGTTTTTT
cdr3_aa: CASSPPGTVNEKLFF

v_call: TRBV19
j_call: TRBJ1-1
clone_size: NA
d_call: NA
cdr3_nt: TGTGCCAGTAGTATCAGGCAGGGTGTACCTGAAGCTTTCTTT
cdr3_aa: CASSIRQGVPEAFF

v_call: TRBV5-1
j_call: TRBJ2-3
clone_size: once
d_call: TRBD2
cdr3_nt: TGCGCCAGCAGCTTGGCCGTTAGCGGGAGGACAGATACGCAGTATTTT
cdr3_aa: CASSLAVSGRTDTQYF

v_call: TRBV10-3
j_call: TRBJ2-6
clone_size: NA
d_call: NA
cdr3_nt: TGTGCCATCAGTTCTTCGGTGGTGGAGGGTACCCTCTCTGGGGCCAACGTCCTGACTTTC
cdr3_aa: CAISSSVVEGTLSGANVLTF

v_call: TRBV19
j_call: TRBJ1-3
clone_size: once
d_call: NA
cdr3_nt: TGTGCCAGTAGTAACTTAGCAGGGTACTCTGGAAACACCATATATTTT
cdr3_aa: CASSNLAGYSGNTIYF

v_call: TRBV4-1
j_call: TRBJ1-4
clone_size: NA
d_call: NA
cdr3_nt: TGCGCCAGCAGCTCGAATGAAAAACTGTTTTTT
cdr3_aa: CASSSNEKLFF

v_call: TRBV10-1
j_call: TRBJ2-5
clone_size: NA
d_call: TRBD2
cdr3_nt: TGCGCCAGCAGTGATTTAGGGCTAGCGGAAGAGACCCAGTACTTC
cdr3_aa: CASSDLGLAEETQYF

v_call: TRBV11-2
j_call: TRBJ2-7
clone_size: NA
d_call: NA
cdr3_nt: TGTGCCAGCAGCTTTTCTACGGGACGGACTAACGAGCAGTACTTC
cdr3_aa: CASSFSTGRTNEQYF

v_call: TRBV5-1
j_call: TRBJ2-7
clone_size: NA
d_call: TRBD2
cdr3_nt: TGCGCCAGCAGCTTAACTAGCGGGAGCTACGAGCAGTACTTC
cdr3_aa: CASSLTSGSYEQYF

v_call: TRBV28
j_call: TRBJ1-3
clone_size: NA
d_call: NA
cdr3_nt: TGTGCCAGCAGTTTTAACAGGGCCGACACCATATATTTT
cdr3_aa: CASSFNRADTIYF

v_call: TRBV29-1
j_call: TRBJ2-6
clone_size: NA
d_call: NA
cdr3_nt: TGCAGCGCTGCCCGGGATGCTGGGGCCAACGTCCTGACTTTC
cdr3_aa: CSAARDAGANVLTF

v_call: TRBV6-4
j_call: TRBJ2-1
clone_size: NA
d_call: TRBD2
cdr3_nt: TGTGCCAGCAGTAGAGCGGGAGGTGCCCACAATGAGCAGTTCTTC
cdr3_aa: CASSRAGGAHNEQFF

v_call: TRBV4-3
j_call: TRBJ2-7
clone_size: NA
d_call: TRBD2
cdr3_nt: TGCGCCAGCAGCACCGCTAGCGGGGGGCCCTACGAGCAGTACTTC
cdr3_aa: CASSTASGGPYEQYF

v_call: TRBV12-5
j_call: TRBJ2-7
clone_size: NA
d_call: TRBD1
cdr3_nt: TGTGCTAGTGGTTTCGACAGGGGCTACGAGCAGTACTTC
cdr3_aa: CASGFDRGYEQYF

v_call: TRBV19
j_call: TRBJ2-7
clone_size: NA
d_call: TRBD1
cdr3_nt: TGTGCCAGTAGTGAGGACAGGGGAGGAGCCGAGCAGTACTTC
cdr3_aa: CASSEDRGGAEQYF

v_call: TRBV6-5
j_call: TRBJ2-4
clone_size: NA
d_call: NA
cdr3_nt: TGTGCCAGCAGTTCGTCGCGGGACTCCATGTACATTCAGTACTTC
cdr3_aa: CASSSSRDSMYIQYF